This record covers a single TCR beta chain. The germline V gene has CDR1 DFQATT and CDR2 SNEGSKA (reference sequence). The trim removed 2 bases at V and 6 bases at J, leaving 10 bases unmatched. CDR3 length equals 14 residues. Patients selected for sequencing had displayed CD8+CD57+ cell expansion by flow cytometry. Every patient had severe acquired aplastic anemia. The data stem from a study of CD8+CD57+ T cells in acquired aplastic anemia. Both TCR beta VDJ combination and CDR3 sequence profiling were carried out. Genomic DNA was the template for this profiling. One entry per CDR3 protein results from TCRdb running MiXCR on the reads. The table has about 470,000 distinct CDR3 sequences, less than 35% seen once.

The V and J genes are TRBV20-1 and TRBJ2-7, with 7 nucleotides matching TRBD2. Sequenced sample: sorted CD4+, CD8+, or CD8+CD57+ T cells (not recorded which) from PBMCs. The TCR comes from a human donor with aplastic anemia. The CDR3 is CSARIPRGGAEQYF. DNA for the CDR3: TGCAGTGCTAGAATCCCAAGGGGAGGGGCCGAGCAGTACTTC.